These 27 T cell receptor beta chains share one sample of origin, sequenced in a study of T cells after yellow fever vaccination (dated by TCRdb to about 2019). Libraries were constructed by 5' RACE. The instrument given in TCRdb is Illumina HiSeq 2500. The public sequencing data were trimmed at Q25 with fastp and processed into clonotypes with MiXCR by TCRdb, which kept only in-frame beta chains. Records with the same CDR3 protein are collapsed into one entry carrying the most frequent genes and DNA. This sample has approximately 120,000 distinct CDR3 sequences in its table, and 6.5% to 8% of those were observed once. Roughly 2.5% of the sample is held by the ten biggest clonotypes. The treatment or condition label of this sample denotes: live attenuated yellow fever vaccine strain. The sequencing used CD4+ T cells sorted from PBMCs, collected 10 days after the first yellow fever vaccination. The source of these receptors is a man aged 18 to 29 who received the YFV17D yellow fever vaccine.

This clonotype was found many times. This rearrangement joins TRBV4-1 to TRBJ1-2; D not resolved. The V end lost 2 bases, the J end lost 6 bases, and 16 bases lay between the germline ends. CDR1 MGHRA and CDR2 YSYEKL come from the germline V gene. The CDR3 consists of 15 residues. The CDR3 coding sequence is TGCGCCAGCAGCCAATTACCTTCCAGTCGTCATGGCTACACCTTC. Its translation: CASSQLPSSRHGYTF.

This clonotype was found many times. This chain connects TRBV12-3 or TRBV12-4 to TRBJ1-3; D is perhaps TRBD1 (6 bases). The CDR3 contains 16 residues. The germline V and J ends were trimmed by 6 bases and 0 bases, with 15 bases remaining between them. CDR3 amino acids: CASRLGGRISGNTIYF. The CDR3 bases are TGTGCCAGCAGACTGGGGGGGCGGATCTCTGGAAACACCATATATTTT.

As regards this clonotype: It may be a read error: a sequence one base away is much more abundant. V and J are TRBV28 and TRBJ2-5, with D possibly matching TRBD2 (5 bases). This CDR3 region has 12 residues. The V gene's germline CDR1 is MDHEN and CDR2 SYDVKM. Trimming stripped 6 bases from V and 4 bases from J, with 9 bases between. In DNA form, the CDR3 reads TGTGCCAGCAGGGACTTTACAGAGACCCAGTACTTC. Protein sequence: CASRDFTETQYF.

The sample holds many counts of this clonotype. The gene calls are TRBV12-3 or TRBV12-4 and TRBJ1-5; 7 bases line up with TRBD1. The V segment lost 6 bases and the J segment 4 bases; nucleotides outside the gene matches: 6. The CDR3 consists of 14 residues. CDR3 bases: TGTGCCAGCAGGGCCGGGACAGTTAATCAGCCCCAGCATTTT. Its translation: CASRAGTVNQPQHF.

Turning to this clonotype: A much larger clonotype is one base distant, so this may be a read error. The chain uses TRBV5-5 and TRBJ2-7, with D unclear. The germline CDR1 and CDR2 sequences are SGHKS and YYEKEE (reference sequence). This CDR3 has 13 residues. V was pared by 3 bases and J by 2 bases, with 9 bases between. Here the CDR3 reads CASSSVSTYEQYF. CDR3 coding DNA: TGTGCCAGCAGCTCGGTGTCCACCTACGAGCAGTACTTC.

This clonotype is a singleton in its sample. This may be a read error, as it is one base from a much larger clone. The chain links TRBV12-3 or TRBV12-4 to TRBJ2-5, with TRBD1 matching over 7 bases. The CDR3 runs to 13 residues. V dropped 7 bases and J dropped 5; count of bases not matched to a gene: 7. The CDR3 DNA sequence: TGTGCCAGCATCGGACAGGCCCATGAGACCCAGTACTTC. Amino acids: CASIGQAHETQYF.

In its sample, this clonotype was seen many times. The CDR3 DNA is TGTGCCAGCTCACCGGGCAGCTATATGAACACTGAAGCTTTCTTT. Translation: CASSPGSYMNTEAFF. The chain carries TRBV18 and TRBJ1-1; D is undetermined. The germline V gene has CDR1 KGHSH and CDR2 LQKENI. V lost 3 bases to trimming and J lost 0 bases, with 11 bases between them. The CDR3 covers 15 residues.

A note on this clonotype: A much larger clone lies one base from this, so it may be a read error. The chain employs TRBV12-3 or TRBV12-4 and TRBJ2-6, with D perhaps TRBD1 (5 bases). CDR3 length: 14 residues. CDR3 bases: TGTGCCAGCTTCTTAAGGAATGGGGCCAACATCCTGACTTTC. It encodes CASFLRNGANILTF.

A remark on this clonotype: A read error is possible here, since a much larger clone lies one base away. The CDR3 end shows no conserved phenylalanine or tryptophan, and so a read error is likely. The genes are TRBV7-8 and TRBJ2-7; no clear D. The V gene's germline CDR1 is SGHVS and CDR2 FQNEAQ. The CDR3 is 12 amino acids. Trimming took off 3 bases at V and 6 bases at J, with 9 bases between the two ends. The CDR3 DNA follows: TGTGCCAGCAGCTTCCGGAGCTCCGAGCAGTACCTC. Its protein product is CASSFRSSEQYL.

This clonotype was seen at least ten times. The chain combines TRBV11-2 with TRBJ1-5; D gene uncertain. The CDR3 spans 19 residues. V lost 4 bases, J lost 0 bases, and 22 bases lay in between. Germline CDR1 is SGHAT and CDR2 is FQNNGV. The CDR3 reads CASSSLSPVQDLSNQPQHF. The CDR3 DNA follows: TGTGCCAGCAGCTCCCTCTCTCCCGTGCAGGATCTTAGCAATCAGCCCCAGCATTTT.

This clonotype was picked up many times. The rearrangement joins TRBV7-6 to TRBJ2-3; 8 bases align to TRBD2. Germline V lookup: CDR1 SGHVS, CDR2 FNYEAQ. The J segment lost 5 bases and the V segment lost 6 bases, leaving 10 bases of the junction unmatched. The CDR3 is 15 amino acids. CDR3 in amino acids: CASSSRGGHGDTQYF. CDR3 DNA sequence: TGTGCCAGCAGTTCCCGGGGGGGGCACGGAGATACGCAGTATTTT.

This clonotype was seen many times. The chain joins TRBV15 to TRBJ2-3, with TRBD2 identical over 7 bases. The V gene's germline CDR1 is LNHNV and CDR2 YYDKDF (reference sequence). CDR3 length equals 16 residues. V lost 0 bases to trimming and J lost 0 bases; unmatched junction nucleotides: 3. As DNA, the CDR3 is TGTGCCACCAGCAGAGATCGGGGAGGGAGCACAGATACGCAGTATTTT. Translating gives CATSRDRGGSTDTQYF.

The V call is TRBV5-1, the J call TRBJ1-2; tentatively, D is TRBD1 (5 bases). CDR3 size: 15 residues. The germline V gene has CDR1 SGHRS and CDR2 YFSETQ. V was clipped by 2 bases and J by 6 bases, with 17 bases between them. CDR3 loop: CASSFGAGQGNGYTF. The CDR3 nucleotides are TGCGCCAGCAGCTTTGGCGCAGGGCAAGGAAATGGCTACACCTTC.

The chain has TRBV19 and TRBJ1-3; D not resolved. V was cut by 5 bases and J by 0 bases, with 11 bases left in between. The CDR3 extends over 15 amino acids. The V gene's germline CDR1 is LNHDA and CDR2 SQIVND (reference sequence). Written as DNA, the CDR3 is TGTGCCAGTAGTCCAACTGGGAGCTCTGGAAACACCATATATTTT. It codes for CASSPTGSSGNTIYF.

This clonotype occurred many times. The chain links TRBV30 to TRBJ2-7; tentative D call: TRBD1 (6 bases). Germline values: CDR1 GTSNPN, CDR2 SVGIG (reference sequence). Trimming cost V 5 bases and J 4 bases, with 12 bases left between them. The CDR3 runs 12 residues. CDR3 bases: TGTGCCTGGGGCCGGGACACTTACGAGCAGTACTTC. Translation: CAWGRDTYEQYF.

The table lists this clonotype with many counts. This chain uses TRBV7-2 with TRBJ1-5; no clear D gene. Per germline, CDR1 SGHTA and CDR2 FQGNSA. V shed 5 bases and J shed 6 bases, with 8 bases lying between them. The CDR3 extends over 12 amino acids. DNA for the CDR3: TGTGCCAGCAGCCGCTTTAGTCAGCCCCAGCATTTT. Encoded protein: CASSRFSQPQHF.

There are many counts of this clonotype. The gene calls are TRBV5-1 and TRBJ2-5; the D gene could be TRBD1 or TRBD2 (5 bases each). The CDR3 extends over 14 amino acids. Germline CDR1 is SGHRS and CDR2 is YFSETQ. Trimming removed 4 bases at V and 2 bases at J, with 12 bases between. The CDR3 is CASSNRDPQETQYF. CDR3 in DNA: TGCGCCAGCAGCAACCGGGACCCTCAAGAGACCCAGTACTTC. Variable domain in full (rest from reference TRBV5-1 and TRBJ2-5): KAGVTQTPRYLIKTRGQQVTLSCSPISGHRSVSWYQQTPGQGLQFLFEYFSETQRNKGNFPGRFSGRQFSNSRSEMNVSTLELGDSALYLCASSNRDPQETQYFGPGTRLLVL.

This clonotype has a handful of counts. This sequence joins TRBV29-1 and TRBJ2-3; D remains unclear. Germline V gives CDR1 SQVTM, CDR2 ANQGSEA. The CDR3 consists of 11 residues. With 6 bases removed from V and 5 bases from J, the gap between germline ends came to 9 bases. Here the CDR3 DNA reads TGCAGCGTCAAAGCAGGAGATACGCAGTATTTT. Protein product: CSVKAGDTQYF.

There are many counts of this clonotype. V and J are TRBV5-1 and TRBJ2-5; 10 nucleotides match TRBD1. Trimming at V came to 6 bases and at J to 4 bases, leaving 9 bases not matched to a gene. The germline V gene has CDR1 SGHRS and CDR2 YFSETQ. The CDR3 consists of 15 residues. CDR3 sequence (DNA): TGCGCCAGCACTCCGGGACAGGGGAATAGAGAGACCCAGTACTTC. This sequence encodes CASTPGQGNRETQYF. Combining the CDR3 with reference TRBV5-1 and TRBJ2-5 gives the whole variable domain KAGVTQTPRYLIKTRGQQVTLSCSPISGHRSVSWYQQTPGQGLQFLFEYFSETQRNKGNFPGRFSGRQFSNSRSEMNVSTLELGDSALYLCASTPGQGNRETQYFGPGTRLLVL.

The chain couples TRBV7-2 to TRBJ1-6; 7 bases fit TRBD1. The ends lost 6 bases at V and 4 bases at J; junction bases unmatched: 3. This CDR3 spans 14 amino acids. Germline V gene lookup returns CDR1 SGHTA and CDR2 FQGNSA. The CDR3 nucleotides read TGTGCCAGCAGACGGGGACAGTATAATTCACCCCTCCACTTT. Encoded protein: CASRRGQYNSPLHF.

The table lists this clonotype with many counts. V is TRBV9 and J is TRBJ2-3; 11 nucleotides agree with TRBD2. CDR1 and CDR2 (germline): SGDLS, YYNGEE. V was pared by 4 bases and J by 2 bases, with 3 bases of the junction left unmatched. CDR3 length equals 15 residues. In DNA form, the CDR3 reads TGTGCCAGCAGCTTTAGCGGGGGGGCCACAGATACGCAGTATTTT. As protein: CASSFSGGATDTQYF. Based on the CDR3 plus reference TRBV9 and TRBJ2-3, the full variable domain is DSGVTQTPKHLITATGQRVTLRCSPRSGDLSVYWYQQSLDQGLQFLIQYYNGEERAKGNILERFSAQQFPDLHSELNLSSLELGDSALYFCASSFSGGATDTQYFGPGTRLTVL.

This clonotype was detected ten times or more. An end of the junction does not agree with germline; a read error may underlie this. The rearrangement links TRBV5-1 to TRBJ1-2, with 9 positions matching TRBD1. The CDR3 contains 13 residues. CDR1 is SGHRS and CDR2 is YFSETQ in the germline V gene. In DNA form, the CDR3 reads TGCGCCAGCAGGCCTGGAAACAGGGGGCCCTTCCACTTC. This sequence encodes CASRPGNRGPFHF.

This clonotype was counted at least ten times. The CDR3 sequence: CASSYPDRGRWETQYF. The CDR3 DNA reads as TGTGCCAGCAGCTACCCGGACAGGGGTCGGTGGGAGACCCAGTACTTC. J is TRBJ2-5 and V is TRBV7-9; 9 bases fit TRBD1. Trimming took 4 bases from V and 5 from J; bases not matched to a gene: 11. The germline V gene has CDR1 SEHNR and CDR2 FQNEAQ (reference sequence). This CDR3 is 16 amino acids long.

This clonotype was picked up many times. The CDR3 region has the DNA TGTGCCTGGTCGGAAGGATCAGATACGCAGTATTTT. Its protein product is CAWSEGSDTQYF. V usage is TRBV30 and J usage is TRBJ2-3; D not resolved. The V end lost 5 bases, the J end lost 4 bases, and 10 bases lay between the germline ends. The CDR3 totals 12 residues. Germline-derived CDR1 and CDR2 are GTSNPN and SVGIG (reference sequence). The full variable domain, rest sourced from reference TRBV30 and TRBJ2-3, is SQTIHQWPATLVQPVGSPLSLECTVEGTSNPNLYWYRQAAGRGLQLLFYSVGIGQISSEVPQNLSASRPQDRQFILSSKKLLLSDSGFYLCAWSEGSDTQYFGPGTRLTVL.

At least ten counts were recorded for this clonotype. The chain combines TRBV7-2 with TRBJ2-5, with 7 nucleotides matching TRBD2. Germline CDR1 and CDR2: SGHTA and FQGNSA. This CDR3 is 12 amino acids long. After removal of 3 bases from V and 5 bases from J, the junction contained 0 bases not matched to a gene. For the CDR3, the DNA is TGTGCCAGCAGCTTCGGGGGGGAGACCCAGTACTTC. It is translated as CASSFGGETQYF.

In this sample, this clonotype turned up many times. The genes are TRBV6-1 and TRBJ2-5, with 8 positions matching TRBD2. Germline loops: CDR1 MNHNS, CDR2 SASEGT. The CDR3 has 14 residues. The junction had 8 bases not matched to a gene; V was cut back by 6 bases and J by 5 bases. CDR3 sequence: CASRKRGGPETQYF. The CDR3 bases are TGTGCCAGCAGGAAACGGGGGGGCCCTGAGACCCAGTACTTC.

In its sample, this clonotype was seen many times. The gene calls are TRBV20-1 and TRBJ2-2; TRBD2 aligns across 8 bases. V gave up 7 bases and J gave up 4 bases; unmatched junction bases: 8. Looked up from germline, CDR1 is DFQATT and CDR2 is SNEGSKA (reference sequence). The CDR3 totals 14 residues. CDR3 bases: TGCAGTGTAACCGGGACTAGGTCCACCGGGGAGCTGTTTTTT. Protein product: CSVTGTRSTGELFF.